This T cell receptor (beta chain) was captured by sequencing in a study of control samples from healthy donors and cancer patients. Using immunoSEQ multiplex PCR, the repertoire was profiled, and TCRdb retains in-frame clones only, with some absent. The sample lists 95,000 to 130,000 clones; 85% to 90% were seen once. Sequencing was carried out using PBMCs. This receptor was taken from a woman between 45 and 65 years old with colorectal cancer.

The CDR3 DNA is TGTGCCAGCAACCCCGGGACGGTGAACACTGAAGCTTTCTTT. The encoded protein is CASNPGTVNTEAFF. V usage is TRBV11-2 and J usage is TRBJ1-1; D is possibly TRBD1 (5 bases). With 7 bases removed from V and 0 bases from J, the gap between germline ends came to 12 bases. This CDR3 spans 14 amino acids. Germline assignment: CDR1 SGHAT and CDR2 FQNNGV.